This T cell receptor beta chain was recorded in a study of blood T cell repertoires in COVID-19 (dated by TCRdb to the early 2020s). Regarding the complete study: Collaborator samples came from the United States, Italy and Spain and covered acute and convalescent phases of COVID-19. Where HLA class I and class II types were available, the types were taken from metadata supplied by the sample provider, not from assay-based typing. The dataset comprised deeply sampled blood TCRbeta repertoires from subjects exposed to, actively infected with, or recovered from COVID-19. The prospective study material was composed of cDNA or gDNA derived from T cells, B-cell-depleted T cells, or PBMCs. Samples were obtained from the ongoing ImmuneRACE study (first 160 participants) and from some 1,300 subjects provided by 6 global collaborators. Nearly every sample came with metadata listing a de-identified subject ID, COVID-19 status, age in years and sex. The repertoires were released in a freely available public database meant as a resource for research on the immune response to SARS-CoV-2.

Worth noting for this clone: The antigen it recognizes is unknown. The sample holds no much larger clone one base away, and base qualities are not on file.

One collaborating source in Seattle enrolled patients while the patients were actively infected and followed the patients over time throughout the course of disease. Each collaborating institution followed its own protocols to collect whole blood in K2EDTA tubes. For TCRbeta analysis, collaborator samples were shipped as frozen whole blood, as isolated PBMCs, or as DNA extracted from either sample type. From cysteine to phenylalanine, the CDR3 is 14 amino acids long. Of the read, only the CDR3 DNA is kept; its 42 bases are in frame from base 1. Sequences PRHDT (CDR1) and FYEKMQ (CDR2) are obtained from the germline V gene (reference sequence). The junction shows trimming of 1 base on V and 4 bases on J, plus 10 bases between the germline ends. Study-wide findings and limitations: The quantity of clinical and demographic metadata differed by source and by participant and was supplied without curation.

TCRbeta CDR3 regions were amplified from genomic DNA by means of the immunoSEQ Assay, a bias-controlled multiplex PCR. As for the original processing: The number of nucleated cells in each sample was estimated from the amplification of reference gene primers within the assay. To quantify the absolute abundance of each unique TCRbeta CDR3 rearrangement, sequence reads were collapsed and filtered. For each sample, productive Simpson clonality was calculated by taking the square root of Simpson's diversity index across productive rearrangements. Held by TCRdb, this immuneACCESS table contains in-frame sequences only and omits some clones. Under half of the omission traces to an unresolved V gene where checked; the cause of the rest is unknown. D and trimming were read from the DNA, whereas the V and J calls and clone size are those reported in that table. The sample data list 150,000 to 190,000 clones, and around 84% of these were observed just once. The biggest ten clones account for more than 7.5% of the sample.

The sequence derives from an older woman with COVID-19, enrolled during active disease. The chain is made from TRBV13 and TRBJ1-2; too little of a D gene remains to name it. The material sequenced was peripheral blood. The CDR3 has the sequence CASSLAAGAYGYTF. The bases are TGTGCCAGCAGCTTAGCGGCAGGTGCCTATGGCTACACCTTC.